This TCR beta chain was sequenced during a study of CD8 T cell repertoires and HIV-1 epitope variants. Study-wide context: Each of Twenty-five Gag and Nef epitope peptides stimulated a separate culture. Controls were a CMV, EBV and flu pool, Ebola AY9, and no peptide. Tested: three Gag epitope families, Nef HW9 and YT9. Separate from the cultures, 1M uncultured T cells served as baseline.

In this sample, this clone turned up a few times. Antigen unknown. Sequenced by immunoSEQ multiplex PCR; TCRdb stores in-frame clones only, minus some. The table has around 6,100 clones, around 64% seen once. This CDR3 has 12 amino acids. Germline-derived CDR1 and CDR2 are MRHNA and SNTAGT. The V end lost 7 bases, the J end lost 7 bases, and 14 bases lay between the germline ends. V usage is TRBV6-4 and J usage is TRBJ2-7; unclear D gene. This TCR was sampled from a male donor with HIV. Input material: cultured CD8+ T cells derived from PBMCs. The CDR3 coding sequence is TGTGCCAGCACCCCTTACCCCTGGGAGCAGTACTTC. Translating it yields CASTPYPWEQYF.